This entry features one T cell receptor (beta chain) sequence. At one boundary the junction diverges from the germline segment, which might be a read error. Per the germline V gene, CDR1 is SQVTM and CDR2 is ANQGSEA. This CDR3 contains 13 residues. CD8+ and CD4+ T cells from blood underwent TCR beta sequencing. The sample belongs to a study of CD8 T cells in Susac syndrome. Random hexamers were used to reverse transcribe the RNA input (about 0.45 to 1 ug). A single record per CDR3 protein comes from TCRdb applying MiXCR to the immunoSEQ multiplex PCR reads. The table shows almost 450,000 distinct CDR3 sequences, with more than 80% occurring only once.

The clonotype comes from a human donor with multiple sclerosis. J is TRBJ1-1 and V is TRBV29-1; 7 bases fit TRBD1. Input material: CD8+ T cells from PBMCs. The CDR3 reads CSGTKTGNTEAFF. The CDR3 nucleotides read TGCAGCGGAACCAAGACAGGGAACACTGAGGCTTTCTTT. Together with reference TRBV29-1 and TRBJ1-1, the CDR3 gives the full variable domain: SAVISQKPSRDICQRGTSLTIQCQVDSQVTMMFWYRQQPGQSLTLIATANQGSEATYESGFVIDKFPISRPNLTFSTLTVSNMSPEDSSIYLCSGTKTGNTEAFFGQGTRLTVV.